This TCR beta chain was recovered during a study of blood T cell repertoires in COVID-19. The V gene's germline CDR1 is MNHNS and CDR2 SASEGT. The V end was cut by 3 bases, the J end by 7 bases, with 9 bases between. CDR3 size: 13 residues. In the original analysis: Nucleated cell counts were estimated from reference gene primer amplification. Profiled with immunoSEQ multiplex PCR; TCRdb holds only in-frame clones, not every one. The V and J calls and the clone size are those of that table, but D and trimming were determined from the DNA. The sample holds 80,000 to 130,000 clones, roughly 88% seen once.

Sequenced sample: peripheral blood. J is TRBJ2-2 and V is TRBV6-1; D is perhaps TRBD2 (6 bases). The TCR comes from a woman in her sixties with acute or convalescent COVID-19. For the CDR3, the DNA is TGTGCCAGCAGTGACGGCGGGGTCGGGGAGCTGTTTTTT. It translates to CASSDGGVGELFF.